This T cell receptor beta chain originates from a study of blood T cells in healthy people across ages. Study-wide results and caveats: Fewer expanded clones and more diversity marked long-lived versus aged donors. Age showed a roughly linear inverse relationship with TCR beta diversity per million T cells. Estimated diversity, derived from one million T cells, was regarded as an underestimate.

The CDR3 runs to 15 residues. Germline V gives CDR1 SGHNT, CDR2 YYREEE (reference sequence). V lost 2 bases to trimming and J lost 0 bases, with 8 bases between them. Ranging in age from about 6 to 100, the donors were healthy Caucasian individuals from Russia. A second about 7 to 11 cycle PCR used barcoded and J-beta primers. TCRdb processed the 5' RACE reads anew with MiXCR; each CDR3 protein has one entry. The profile shows about 670,000 distinct CDR3 sequences, approximately 40% of them singletons. A word on this clonotype: Its specificity is not known.

This clonotype was sampled from an elderly man in good health. The sequencing sample was made of blood. The chain combines TRBV5-4 with TRBJ2-2; possible D gene TRBD1, 5 bases. CDR3 loop: CASSLFRANTGELFF. CDR3 nucleotides: TGTGCCAGCAGCTTATTCAGGGCGAACACCGGGGAGCTGTTTTTT.